This TCR beta chain is from a study of blood T cell repertoires in COVID-19. In the study overall: The samples span acute and convalescent COVID-19 from the United States, Italy and Spain. PBMCs, B-cell-depleted T cells, or T cells provided the cDNA or gDNA that made up the material.

The CDR3 extends over 14 amino acids. Per the germline V gene, CDR1 is LGHNA and CDR2 is YNFKEQ. The V end was cut by 1 base, the J end by 5 bases, with 12 bases between. Per the original data handling: Amplification with reference gene primers provided the estimates of nucleated cell counts. TCRdb's copy holds only in-frame clones and misses some; the assay was immunoSEQ multiplex PCR. From that table come the V and J calls and clone size; the DNA was used to work out D and trimming. Altogether some 37,000 clones are present, roughly nine tenths being singletons, with the ten largest covering around 10%.

J is TRBJ2-7 and V is TRBV4-2; D might be TRBD2 (6 bases). The clonotype originates from a man aged 65 to 79 with acute or convalescent COVID-19. The sample was peripheral blood. The CDR3 region has the DNA TGTGCCAGCAGCCAAGTCTCCTCGGGAGACGAGCAGTACTTC. Translation gives CASSQVSSGDEQYF.